A single sample is the source of the 32 T cell receptor beta chains below, sequenced in a study of cytomegalovirus exposure and HLA in healthy donors. The assay was immunoSEQ multiplex PCR, and TCRdb's table has in-frame clones only and misses some. The sample yields some 79,000 clones, 85% to 95% seen once. Material: PBMCs. The source is a woman under 30 in good health and CMV-seropositive.

This clone was counted once. V gene TRBV2 combines with J gene TRBJ1-1; the D gene is possibly TRBD1 (6 bases). The CDR3 totals 14 residues. Trimming cost V 1 base and J 2 bases, with 8 bases left between them. The V gene's germline CDR1 is SNHLY and CDR2 FYNNEI. The CDR3 region is CASSEVGTNTEAFF. The CDR3 nucleotides read TGTGCCAGCAGTGAAGTGGGGACAAACACTGAAGCTTTCTTT.

Comment on this clone: The junction departs from the called germline gene at one end, perhaps through a read error. J is TRBJ2-3 and V is TRBV10-3, with D possibly TRBD2 on 6 matching bases. The CDR3 runs to 14 residues. Germline CDR1 and CDR2: ENHRY and SYGVKD. The CDR3 DNA reads as TGTGCCATTAGTGGAGGAGGGGCGGCAGATACGCAGTATTTT. Its protein product is CAISGGGAADTQYF.

This rearrangement joins TRBV28 to TRBJ1-4; 9 positions match TRBD1. With 2 bases clipped from V and 1 base from J, the junction kept 14 bases outside the gene matches. This CDR3 contains 20 residues. Per germline, CDR1 MDHEN and CDR2 SYDVKM. CDR3 amino acids: CASSLRLPGQGRITNEKLFF. As DNA, the CDR3 is TGTGCCAGCAGTTTACGTCTCCCGGGACAGGGAAGGATAACTAATGAAAAACTGTTTTTT. Complete variable domain (other parts from reference TRBV28 and TRBJ1-4): DVKVTQSSRYLVKRTGEKVFLECVQDMDHENMFWYRQDPGLGLRLIYFSYDVKMKEKGDIPEGYSVSREKKERFSLILESASTNQTSMYLCASSLRLPGQGRITNEKLFFGSGTQLSVL.

CDR3 in amino acids: CATSEGGIRTEAFF. CDR3 nucleotides: TGTGCCACTAGTGAGGGAGGGATTCGCACTGAAGCTTTCTTT. The chain carries TRBV6-1 and TRBJ1-1; D gene unclear. The CDR3 is 14 amino acids. V was trimmed by 10 bases and J by 4 bases, leaving 19 bases between them. Germline V gene data show CDR1 as MNHNS and CDR2 as SASEGT.

The rearrangement links TRBV7-6 to TRBJ1-2; TRBD1 agrees at 9 bases. V lost 3 bases, J lost 6 bases, and 14 bases stayed unmatched. This CDR3 spans 17 amino acids. Germline V lookup: CDR1 SGHVS, CDR2 FNYEAQ. The CDR3 here is CASSFGQGMEAGNGYTF. The CDR3 nucleotides read TGTGCCAGCAGCTTTGGACAGGGGATGGAAGCGGGGAATGGCTACACCTTC.

The chain uses TRBV28 and TRBJ1-6; perhaps TRBD1 as D (5 bases). Germline-derived CDR1 and CDR2 are MDHEN and SYDVKM. The CDR3 runs to 15 residues. Trimming pared 3 bases from V and 6 bases from J, leaving 12 bases between. CDR3 coding DNA: TGTGCCAGCAGTTTTACGCAGGGCAGTAATTCACCCCTCCACTTT. Protein sequence: CASSFTQGSNSPLHF.

The chain couples TRBV11-1 to TRBJ1-1; D call uncertain. With 6 bases removed from V and 1 base from J, the gap between germline ends came to 12 bases. The CDR3 consists of 14 residues. Germline V gene lookup returns CDR1 SGHAT and CDR2 FQDESV (reference sequence). The CDR3 loop reads CASRALESNTEAFF. The CDR3 DNA reads as TGTGCCAGCAGAGCCTTAGAGTCGAACACTGAAGCTTTCTTT.

Turning to this clone: As the CDR3 is not closed by the conserved phenylalanine or tryptophan, this likely results from a read error. It is unclear where the CDR3 begins or ends on the DNA, so no DNA is shown, and the CDR3 is as TCRdb lists it. The genes are TRBV6-1 and TRBJ1-1; whether TRBD1, the table's D call, matches the DNA was not checked. Germline lookup yields CDR1 MNHNS and CDR2 SASEGT. The CDR3 comprises 12 residues, both ends counted. CDR3 in amino acids: CASSESKGPELL.

The chain carries TRBV4-3 and TRBJ2-3; 9 positions agree with TRBD2. There are 17 residues in the CDR3. Germline CDR1 LGHNA, CDR2 YSLEER. Trimming at V came to 0 bases and at J to 1 base, leaving 5 bases not matched to a gene. The DNA for the CDR3 is TGCGCCAGCAGCCAAGATTCGGCTAGCGGGGGCACAGATACGCAGTATTTT. Amino acid sequence: CASSQDSASGGTDTQYF.

The V gene is TRBV13, the J gene TRBJ2-1; TRBD1 matches 8 bases. V was clipped by 5 bases and J by 5 bases; unmatched bases: 8. The CDR3 extends over 15 amino acids. Germline V gene sequence: CDR1 PRHDT, CDR2 FYEKMQ (reference sequence). The CDR3 protein is CASSPGTGANNEQFF. The CDR3 coding sequence is TGTGCCAGCAGCCCCGGGACAGGAGCAAACAATGAGCAGTTCTTC.

This clone was detected once. The V and J genes are TRBV27 and TRBJ2-4; 10 positions match TRBD1. CDR1 and CDR2 (germline): MNHEY, SMNVEV (reference sequence). CDR3 size: 13 residues. The V gene end was trimmed by 5 bases and the J gene end by 13 bases; junction bases not matched to a gene: 8. This CDR3 is CASSRQDRGIQYF. CDR3 coding DNA: TGTGCCAGCAGTCGACAGGACAGGGGGATACAGTACTTC.

The rearrangement joins TRBV7-2 to TRBJ1-2, with D possibly TRBD1 on 6 matching bases. CDR3 length: 15 amino acids. The germline V gene encodes CDR1 SGHTA and CDR2 FQGNSA. V was clipped by 1 base and J by 1 base, with 10 bases between them. The CDR3 nucleotides read TGTGCCAGCAGCTTAGGGACAGTGAGTAACTATGGCTACACCTTC. Translated: CASSLGTVSNYGYTF.

This clone was seen only a few times. The V gene is TRBV30, the J gene TRBJ1-4; D unresolved. This CDR3 is 14 amino acids long. The V end lost 3 bases, the J end lost 4 bases, and 12 bases lay between the germline ends. Germline CDR1 and CDR2: GTSNPN and SVGIG (reference sequence). The CDR3 region is CAWSPGSNNEKLFF. CDR3 bases: TGTGCCTGGAGCCCGGGATCAAATAATGAAAAACTGTTTTTT. Full variable domain (outside the CDR3, taken from reference TRBV30 and TRBJ1-4): SQTIHQWPATLVQPVGSPLSLECTVEGTSNPNLYWYRQAAGRGLQLLFYSVGIGQISSEVPQNLSASRPQDRQFILSSKKLLLSDSGFYLCAWSPGSNNEKLFFGSGTQLSVL.

The CDR3: CASSLAGTEQETQYF. CDR3 sequence (DNA): TGCGCCAGCAGCTTGGCCGGGACAGAGCAAGAGACCCAGTACTTC. The J gene is TRBJ2-5, the V gene TRBV5-1, with 7 bases lining up with TRBD1. V dropped 0 bases and J dropped 2; count of bases not matched to a gene: 4. This CDR3 spans 15 amino acids. Germline lookup yields CDR1 SGHRS and CDR2 YFSETQ.

The V and J genes are TRBV6-5 and TRBJ1-1, with D unclear. There are 16 residues in the CDR3. V was pared by 0 bases and J by 1 base, with 12 bases between. CDR1 MNHEY and CDR2 SVGAGI come from the germline V gene. CDR3 residues: CASSYSIGRRNTEAFF. The CDR3 coding sequence is TGTGCCAGCAGTTACTCGATCGGGAGGAGGAACACTGAAGCTTTCTTT.

In DNA form, the CDR3 reads TGTGCCACCCACAGGACAGGGGTGGGGGACGAGCAGTACTTC. Translated, it gives CATHRTGVGDEQYF. This sequence joins TRBV2 and TRBJ2-7; 9 bases are a match to TRBD1. This CDR3 is 14 amino acids long. Losses at the gene ends were 10 bases for V and 5 bases for J; bases not matched to a gene: 12. In germline, CDR1 is SNHLY, CDR2 FYNNEI.

CDR3 sequence reads: CASSGGQSYEQYF. The CDR3 DNA sequence: TGTGCCAGCAGTGGGGGACAGTCCTACGAGCAGTACTTC. This sequence joins TRBV2 and TRBJ2-7; 7 bases agree with TRBD1. V was pared by 4 bases and J by 1 base, with 1 base of the junction left unmatched. This CDR3 region has 13 residues. Germline assignment: CDR1 SNHLY and CDR2 FYNNEI.

The V gene is TRBV29-1, the J gene TRBJ2-5; perhaps TRBD1 as D (5 bases). The V and J ends lost 5 bases and 3 bases respectively, with 13 bases between them. This CDR3 has 13 residues. Germline-derived CDR1 and CDR2 are SQVTM and ANQGSEA. The CDR3 sequence: CSVFRTPKETQYF. For the CDR3, the DNA is TGCAGCGTTTTTCGGACACCGAAAGAGACCCAGTACTTC.

The chain joins TRBV5-1 to TRBJ2-7; 12 bases align to TRBD1. Germline CDR1 SGHRS, CDR2 YFSETQ. V shed 4 bases and J 6 bases; nucleotides not matched to a gene: 8. The CDR3 is made up of 15 amino acids. The CDR3, as DNA: TGCGCCAGCAGCGTGGGACGGGACAGGGGGCTCGAGCAGTACTTC. Translated: CASSVGRDRGLEQYF.

The chain combines TRBV11-2 with TRBJ2-7; TRBD1 matches at 8 bases. The junction had 13 bases not matched to a gene; V was cut back by 7 bases and J by 2 bases. CDR3 length equals 16 residues. Germline V gene data show CDR1 as SGHAT and CDR2 as FQNNGV. CDR3 DNA sequence: TGTGCCAGCACCTCCAACCCCGGGACAGGCGCCTACGAGCAGTACTTC. This encodes CASTSNPGTGAYEQYF. Supplemented by reference TRBV11-2 and TRBJ2-7, the full variable domain reads EAGVAQSPRYKIIEKRQSVAFWCNPISGHATLYWYQQILGQGPKLLIQFQNNGVVDDSQLPKDRFSAERLKGVDSTLKIQPAKLEDSAVYLCASTSNPGTGAYEQYFGPGTRLTVT.

The gene calls are TRBV7-8 and TRBJ2-7; 7 bases agree with TRBD1. Germline V gene sequence: CDR1 SGHVS, CDR2 FQNEAQ. J lost 5 bases, V lost 2 bases, and 6 bases had no gene match. CDR3 length: 14 residues. CDR3 protein: CASSLTTGRNEQYF. The CDR3 nucleotides are TGTGCCAGCAGCTTAACGACAGGGCGAAACGAGCAGTACTTC.

V usage is TRBV5-1 and J usage is TRBJ1-3; D might be TRBD1 (6 bases). This CDR3 is built from 13 residues. Germline V lookup: CDR1 SGHRS, CDR2 YFSETQ. V lost 3 bases to trimming and J lost 8 bases, with 12 bases between them. The CDR3 is CASSSGATDTIYF. CDR3 nucleotides: TGCGCCAGCAGCTCAGGGGCGACGGACACCATATATTTT.

CDR3 amino acids: CASSIWAGADYGYTF. CDR3 nucleotides: TGTGCCAGTAGTATATGGGCAGGCGCTGACTATGGCTACACCTTC. V usage is TRBV19 and J usage is TRBJ1-2, with D unresolved. CDR1 and CDR2 from the germline V gene are LNHDA and SQIVND (reference sequence). Trimming removed 2 bases from V and 3 bases from J, with 13 bases in between. This CDR3 is built from 15 residues.

The rearrangement links TRBV21-1 to TRBJ1-5; TRBD1 is taken as the D call from the table, unchecked against the DNA. TRBV21-1 is described as a pseudogene. CDR3 length: 16 residues. CDR3 in DNA: TGTGCCAGCAGCAAAGCGCTTTGGGCAGTAAATCAGCCCCAGCATTTT. This encodes CASSKALWAVNQPQHF.

The gene calls are TRBV9 and TRBJ2-2, with D maybe TRBD1 (6 bases). The length of the CDR3 is 13 residues. Germline lookup yields CDR1 SGDLS and CDR2 YYNGEE. V lost 7 bases to trimming and J lost 4 bases, with 11 bases between them. Here the CDR3 DNA reads TGTGCCAGCGCTGGACAGATCACCGGGGAGCTGTTTTTT. Its translation is CASAGQITGELFF.

The chain is built from TRBV28 and TRBJ2-2; TRBD2 matches at 13 bases. J lost 0 bases, V lost 5 bases, and 6 bases had no gene match. Germline lookup yields CDR1 MDHEN and CDR2 SYDVKM. The CDR3 runs 18 residues. The DNA for the CDR3 is TGTGCCAGCAGTACTAGCGGGGGGGTAGCCTCGAACACCGGGGAGCTGTTTTTT. Its translation is CASSTSGGVASNTGELFF. Variable domain in full (rest from reference TRBV28 and TRBJ2-2): DVKVTQSSRYLVKRTGEKVFLECVQDMDHENMFWYRQDPGLGLRLIYFSYDVKMKEKGDIPEGYSVSREKKERFSLILESASTNQTSMYLCASSTSGGVASNTGELFFGEGSRLTVL.

V gene TRBV9 combines with J gene TRBJ2-5; D uncertain. The CDR3 totals 13 residues. The V gene's germline CDR1 is SGDLS and CDR2 YYNGEE. Trimming removed 0 bases from V and 5 bases from J, with 8 bases in between. The CDR3 protein is CASSVVEAETQYF. The CDR3 DNA sequence: TGTGCCAGCAGCGTAGTTGAAGCGGAGACCCAGTACTTC.

The genes are TRBV2 and TRBJ2-3, with 9 nucleotides matching TRBD2. CDR3 length equals 16 residues. V lost 4 bases, J lost 0 bases, and 5 bases stayed unmatched. CDR1 SNHLY and CDR2 FYNNEI come from the germline V gene. The CDR3 nucleotides are TGTGCCAGCAGTGTACTAGCGGGCTTTAGCACAGATACGCAGTATTTT. This codes for CASSVLAGFSTDTQYF.

This chain uses TRBV14 with TRBJ1-1, with D possibly being TRBD1 (5 bases). Germline CDR1 is SGHDN and CDR2 is FVKESK. The CDR3 consists of 15 residues. With 6 bases removed from V and 5 bases from J, the gap between germline ends came to 19 bases. DNA of the CDR3: TGTGCCAGCAGTCTCCTGGGGCCGGCAGGAACTGAAGCTTTCTTT. This translates into CASSLLGPAGTEAFF.

This chain's CDR3 is CASRDPSRTGRTGYTF. In nucleotides, the CDR3 is TGTGCCAGCAGAGACCCCTCCCGGACAGGGAGGACTGGCTACACCTTC. The chain is built from TRBV6-6 and TRBJ1-2, with 8 bases identical to TRBD1. Germline V gene lookup returns CDR1 MNHNY and CDR2 SVGAGI (reference sequence). The trim removed 6 bases at V and 7 bases at J, leaving 16 bases unmatched. This CDR3 has 16 residues.

V usage is TRBV6-1 and J usage is TRBJ2-7; no clear D gene. The CDR3 length is 17 residues. Germline V gene lookup returns CDR1 MNHNS and CDR2 SASEGT. Trimming removed 3 bases from V and 9 bases from J, with 27 bases in between. In DNA, the CDR3 is TGTGCCAGCAGTGACCGGGTCTCGCGGCCCAAAGAGGCTGGGCAGTACTTC. It codes for CASSDRVSRPKEAGQYF.

Comments on this clone: The DNA is omitted, as the CDR3 cannot be located on it reliably, and the CDR3 follows TCRdb's listing. The gene calls are TRBV7-9 and TRBJ2-2; TRBD1 is the table's D call and was not checked against the DNA. CDR1 SEHNR and CDR2 FQNEAQ come from the germline V gene (reference sequence). The CDR3 extends over 17 residues, inclusive of both ends. The CDR3 loop is CASSFGPGQGGTGELFF.